This TCR beta chain is from a study of blood T cell repertoires in COVID-19. As for the study in general: Researchers got acute and convalescent COVID-19 samples from the United States, Italy and Spain. PBMCs, B-cell-depleted T cells, or T cells provided the cDNA or gDNA that made up the material.

V was pared by 0 bases and J by 3 bases, with 5 bases of the junction left unmatched. Looked up from germline, CDR1 is LGHNA and CDR2 is YNFKEQ. The CDR3 sequence is 16 residues long. Original processing notes: Reference gene primers were amplified, and this amplification served to estimate nucleated cell counts. Method: immunoSEQ multiplex PCR; TCRdb's copy keeps in-frame clones and lacks some. For V, J and clone size, that table is used; D and trimming come from the DNA. The table lists about 300,000 clones, about nine tenths of them singletons, with 4% to 5% in the top ten. V is TRBV4-2 and J is TRBJ1-2; 9 bases are shared with TRBD1. The sample taken for sequencing was PBMCs or T cells enriched from blood (not recorded which). The TCR sequence derives from a young man who had recovered from COVID-19. The CDR3: CASSQDMTGGDYGYTF. The CDR3 DNA reads TGTGCCAGCAGCCAAGATATGACAGGGGGAGACTATGGCTACACCTTC.